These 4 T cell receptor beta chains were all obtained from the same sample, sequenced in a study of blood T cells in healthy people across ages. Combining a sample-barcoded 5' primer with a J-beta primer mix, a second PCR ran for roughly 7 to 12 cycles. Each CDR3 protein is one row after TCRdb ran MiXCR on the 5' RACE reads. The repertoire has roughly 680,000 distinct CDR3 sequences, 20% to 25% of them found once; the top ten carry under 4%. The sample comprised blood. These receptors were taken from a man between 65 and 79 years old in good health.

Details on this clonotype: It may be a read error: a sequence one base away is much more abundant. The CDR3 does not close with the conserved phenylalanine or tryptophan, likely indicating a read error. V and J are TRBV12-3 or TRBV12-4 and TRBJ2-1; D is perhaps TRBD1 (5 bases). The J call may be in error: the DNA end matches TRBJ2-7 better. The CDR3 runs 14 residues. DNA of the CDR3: TGTGCCAGCAGACCCGACAGCGATGCCTACGAGCAGTACCTC. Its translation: CASRPDSDAYEQYL.

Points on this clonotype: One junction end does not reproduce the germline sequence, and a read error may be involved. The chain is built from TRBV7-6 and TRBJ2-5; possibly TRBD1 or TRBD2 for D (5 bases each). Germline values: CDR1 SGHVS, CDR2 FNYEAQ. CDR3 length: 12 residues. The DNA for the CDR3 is TGTGCCAGCAGCTCCCTTGGGGGTCAGTTGTTCTTC. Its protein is CASSSLGGQLFF.

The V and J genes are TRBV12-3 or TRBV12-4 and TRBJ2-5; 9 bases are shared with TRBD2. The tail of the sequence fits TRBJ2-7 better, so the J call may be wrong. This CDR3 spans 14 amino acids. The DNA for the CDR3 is TGTGCCAGCACACGTAGCGGGAGTATAAACGAGCAGTACTTC. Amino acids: CASTRSGSINEQYF.

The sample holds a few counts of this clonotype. The CDR3 spells CASSLDFRHLGEQYF. The CDR3 DNA sequence: TGCGCCAGCAGCTTGGATTTTCGGCACCTTGGCGAGCAGTACTTC. The chain employs TRBV5-1 and TRBJ2-5, with D unclear. The assigned J gene may be wrong: the sequence end matches TRBJ2-7 better. The CDR3 sequence is 15 residues long. Germline lookup yields CDR1 SGHRS and CDR2 YFSETQ.